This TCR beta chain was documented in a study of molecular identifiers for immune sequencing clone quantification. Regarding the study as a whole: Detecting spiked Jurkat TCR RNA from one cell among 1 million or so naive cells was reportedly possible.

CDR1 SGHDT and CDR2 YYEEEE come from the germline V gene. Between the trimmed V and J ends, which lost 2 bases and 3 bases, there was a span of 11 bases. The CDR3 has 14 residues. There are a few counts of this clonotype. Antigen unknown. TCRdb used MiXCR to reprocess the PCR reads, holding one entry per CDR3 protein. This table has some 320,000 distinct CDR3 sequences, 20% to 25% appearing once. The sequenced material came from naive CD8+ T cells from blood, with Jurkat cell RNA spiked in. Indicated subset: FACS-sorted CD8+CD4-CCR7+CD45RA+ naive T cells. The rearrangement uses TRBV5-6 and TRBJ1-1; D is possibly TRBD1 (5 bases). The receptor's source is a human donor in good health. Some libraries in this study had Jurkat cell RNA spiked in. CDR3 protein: CASSFPLGDTEAFF. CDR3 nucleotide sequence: TGTGCCAGCAGCTTTCCCCTGGGGGACACTGAAGCTTTCTTT. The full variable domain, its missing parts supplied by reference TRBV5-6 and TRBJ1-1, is DAGVTQSPTHLIKTRGQQVTLRCSPKSGHDTVSWYQQALGQGPQFIFQYYEEEERQRGNFPDRFSGHQFPNYSSELNVNALLLGDSALYLCASSFPLGDTEAFFGQGTRLTVV.